The next 20 T cell receptor beta chains were all read from a single sample in a study of neurological immune-mediated disorders. TCRdb reanalysed the 5' RACE reads using MiXCR and keeps one entry per CDR3 protein. Of 65,000 to 90,000 distinct CDR3 sequences in the sample, 10% were seen once. Sequenced material: PBMCs. These receptors all come from a man aged 35-49 years in good health.

This clonotype was seen ten or more times. The J gene is TRBJ2-4, the V gene TRBV28, with D hard to call. The V and J ends lost 4 bases and 5 bases respectively, with 12 bases between them. Germline V gives CDR1 MDHEN, CDR2 SYDVKM. The CDR3 has 14 amino acids. This CDR3 reads CASSSPLMENIQYF. As DNA, the CDR3 is TGTGCCAGCAGTTCGCCCCTAATGGAAAACATTCAGTACTTC.

This clonotype occurred many times. J is TRBJ1-3 and V is TRBV20-1; D call uncertain. Germline assignment: CDR1 DFQATT and CDR2 SNEGSKA (reference sequence). The CDR3 totals 16 residues. V lost 0 bases and J lost 3, with 15 bases in between. CDR3: CSARDRRALIGNTIYF. CDR3 coding DNA: TGCAGTGCTAGAGATCGAAGGGCCCTTATTGGAAACACCATATATTTT.

This clonotype came up many times. The CDR3 loop is CASSFRTGTGTSGKRYEQYF. DNA for the CDR3: TGTGCCAGCAGTTTTCGAACCGGGACAGGGACTAGCGGGAAGAGATACGAGCAGTACTTC. The chain joins TRBV28 to TRBJ2-7; 13 nucleotides line up with TRBD2. V lost 3 bases to trimming and J lost 4 bases; unmatched junction nucleotides: 18. Germline assignment: CDR1 MDHEN and CDR2 SYDVKM. CDR3 length: 20 residues.

This clonotype came up many times. V is TRBV25-1 and J is TRBJ2-2; D possibly corresponds to TRBD2 (6 bases). The CDR3 runs 15 residues. CDR1 MGHDK and CDR2 SYGVNS come from the germline V gene. Trimming shortened V by 8 bases and J by 6 bases, and 19 bases separated the two germline ends. The CDR3 is CASEHRDGEAGELFF. DNA of the CDR3: TGTGCCAGCGAACACCGGGACGGGGAGGCCGGGGAGCTGTTTTTT.

This clonotype was detected ten times or more. The rearrangement joins TRBV20-1 to TRBJ2-7, with D possibly matching TRBD2 (6 bases). This CDR3 is 15 amino acids long. Germline V gene data show CDR1 as DFQATT and CDR2 as SNEGSKA (reference sequence). V was cut by 2 bases and J by 4 bases, with 18 bases left in between. The CDR3, as DNA: TGCAGTGCTAGACCCGGGACTGATCCATATTACGAGCAGTACTTC. It encodes CSARPGTDPYYEQYF.

This clonotype was seen at least ten times. The J gene is TRBJ1-1, the V gene TRBV3-1; a possible D gene is TRBD1 (5 bases). Germline values: CDR1 LGHDT, CDR2 YNNKEL (reference sequence). The CDR3 is 17 amino acids. V shed 0 bases and J shed 1 base, with 15 bases lying between them. The chain's CDR3 is CASSQDRGPGGNTEAFF. CDR3 nucleotide sequence: TGTGCCAGCAGCCAAGATCGGGGCCCCGGGGGGAACACTGAAGCTTTCTTT.

This clonotype was seen ten or more times. This chain uses TRBV20-1 with TRBJ2-1; TRBD2 matches 10 bases. The CDR3 consists of 13 residues. In germline, CDR1 is DFQATT, CDR2 SNEGSKA (reference sequence). With 4 bases clipped from V and 7 bases from J, the junction kept 4 bases outside the gene matches. The CDR3, as DNA: TGCAGTGCTAAGGGACTAGCGCATAATGAGCAGTTCTTC. Translating it yields CSAKGLAHNEQFF.

This clonotype has ten or more counts. This chain connects TRBV7-2 to TRBJ1-2, with D uncertain. Germline V CDR1 and CDR2: SGHTA, FQGNSA. The V and J ends lost 6 bases and 5 bases respectively, with 13 bases between them. The CDR3 sequence is 13 residues long. This CDR3 is CASRSSGRYGYTF. CDR3 coding DNA: TGTGCCAGCAGGTCCTCCGGGCGGTATGGCTACACCTTC.

This clonotype has a count of ten or more. The chain carries TRBV6-1 and TRBJ1-5; D may be TRBD1 (5 bases). CDR3 length: 12 amino acids. Germline V gene lookup returns CDR1 MNHNS and CDR2 SASEGT. Trimming took 10 bases from V and 7 from J, leaving 14 bases between them. The CDR3 loop is CATQGGSQPQHF. The CDR3 nucleotides read TGTGCCACGCAGGGAGGGAGCCAGCCCCAGCATTTT.

The rearrangement uses TRBV5-1 and TRBJ1-1; D remains ambiguous. Germline loops: CDR1 SGHRS, CDR2 YFSETQ. V dropped 7 bases and J dropped 0 bases, with 13 bases sitting between them. This CDR3 is 14 amino acids long. CDR3 in amino acids: CASALGGLNTEAFF. Written as DNA, the CDR3 is TGCGCCAGCGCCTTGGGAGGTCTGAACACTGAAGCTTTCTTT.

This clonotype was found many times. This rearrangement joins TRBV29-1 to TRBJ2-5, with TRBD1 matching 8 bases. The CDR3 runs to 14 residues. CDR1 and CDR2 (germline): SQVTM, ANQGSEA. V lost 4 bases, J lost 5 bases, and 9 bases stayed unmatched. The CDR3 DNA follows: TGCAGCGTTGTAAACAGGGGGGCTGGGGAGACCCAGTACTTC. Translating gives CSVVNRGAGETQYF.

In its sample, this clonotype was seen many times. The chain couples TRBV2 to TRBJ1-4; D possibly corresponds to TRBD1 (5 bases). Germline assignment: CDR1 SNHLY and CDR2 FYNNEI. V gave up 6 bases and J gave up 13 bases, with 15 bases separating them. The CDR3 loop spans 12 amino acids. The CDR3, as DNA: TGTGCCAGCAGGGAGACATTAGGGGTACTGTTTTTT. It codes for CASRETLGVLFF.

This clonotype was observed at least ten times. The chain carries TRBV6-5 and TRBJ2-7; 8 bases fit TRBD2. From germline, CDR1 is MNHEY and CDR2 SVGAGI. V gave up 4 bases and J gave up 6 bases; unmatched junction bases: 8. CDR3 size: 14 residues. CDR3 nucleotide sequence: TGTGCCAGCAGTTTTAGCGGGGCTGGGAGCGAGCAGTACTTC. It is translated as CASSFSGAGSEQYF.

This clonotype was picked up many times. The chain couples TRBV29-1 to TRBJ2-7; TRBD1 aligns across 7 bases. Per the germline V gene, CDR1 is SQVTM and CDR2 is ANQGSEA. The CDR3 totals 14 residues. With 1 base clipped from V and 5 bases from J, the junction kept 8 bases outside the gene matches. The CDR3 is CSVEVRGKINEQYF. The CDR3 region has the DNA TGCAGCGTTGAAGTCAGGGGGAAGATAAACGAGCAGTACTTC.

This clonotype showed up many times. V gene TRBV9 combines with J gene TRBJ2-5; 7 nucleotides align to TRBD2. The CDR3 spans 13 residues. Germline CDR1 SGDLS, CDR2 YYNGEE. J was trimmed by 0 bases and V by 6 bases; bases with no gene match: 2. For the CDR3, the DNA is TGTGCCAGCACCCGGGGGGACCAAGAGACCCAGTACTTC. Residues: CASTRGDQETQYF. The entire variable domain, with the rest obtained from reference TRBV9 and TRBJ2-5, is as follows: DSGVTQTPKHLITATGQRVTLRCSPRSGDLSVYWYQQSLDQGLQFLIQYYNGEERAKGNILERFSAQQFPDLHSELNLSSLELGDSALYFCASTRGDQETQYFGPGTRLLVL.

This clonotype was found many times. The gene calls are TRBV14 and TRBJ2-3; D gene ambiguous. The CDR3 has 16 amino acids. The germline V gene has CDR1 SGHDN and CDR2 FVKESK. Trimming removed 0 bases from V and 1 base from J, with 11 bases in between. CDR3 amino acids: CASSQDAFWGTDTQYF. CDR3 nucleotide sequence: TGTGCCAGCAGCCAAGACGCGTTTTGGGGCACAGATACGCAGTATTTT.

This clonotype was observed many times. This rearrangement joins TRBV7-2 to TRBJ2-5; 7 bases fit TRBD2. Germline CDR1 and CDR2: SGHTA and FQGNSA. The CDR3 has 15 amino acids. Trimming at V came to 5 bases and at J to 5 bases, leaving 11 bases not matched to a gene. The CDR3 protein is CASSLGGGSSETQYF. The CDR3 DNA is TGTGCCAGCAGCCTGGGGGGGGGTTCGTCGGAGACCCAGTACTTC.

For this clonotype: One base away lies a much larger clone, so this may be a sequencing read error. V gene TRBV5-1 combines with J gene TRBJ1-5; the match to TRBD1 covers 8 bases. The length of the CDR3 is 15 residues. Germline V CDR1 and CDR2: SGHRS, YFSETQ. Germline trimming cut 2 bases from V and 6 bases from J; bases unmatched to any gene: 7. The CDR3 protein is CASSFGQGNTQPQHF. Here the CDR3 DNA reads TGCGCCAGCAGCTTCGGACAGGGTAATACTCAGCCCCAGCATTTT.

This clonotype was picked up many times. The V gene is TRBV20-1, the J gene TRBJ2-2, with a weak D call TRBD1 (5 bases). The germline CDR1 and CDR2 sequences are DFQATT and SNEGSKA (reference sequence). V lost 1 base and J 2 bases, leaving 14 bases between the germline ends. The CDR3 is 16 amino acids. In nucleotides, the CDR3 is TGCAGTGCTAGAGCCCCCAGGGAAACAAACACCGGGGAGCTGTTTTTT. The encoded protein is CSARAPRETNTGELFF.

This clonotype has a count of ten or more. This chain links TRBV3-1 with TRBJ2-1; the match to TRBD2 covers 7 bases. The CDR3 sequence is 14 residues long. V dropped 1 base and J dropped 5; count of bases not matched to a gene: 2. Looked up from germline, CDR1 is LGHDT and CDR2 is YNNKEL (reference sequence). CDR3 DNA: TGTGCCAGCAGCCAAGCGGGACTACACAATGAGCAGTTCTTC. It encodes CASSQAGLHNEQFF.